This TCR beta chain was retrieved from a study of cytomegalovirus exposure and HLA in healthy donors. Background on the study: In an early release, HLA-typed donors contributed roughly 85 million unique TCR sequences.

Study-wide results and limits: Analyzed later, association rates of TCRs varied across HLA loci, with DRB1 most and HLA-C fewest. An analysis that came later showed most CMV-associated TCR beta chains appearing HLA-restricted.

The PCR ran on 60 Vbeta and 13 Jbeta primers. Assay used: immunoSEQ multiplex PCR; TCRdb lists only in-frame clones, some missing. The top ten clones hold 3.1% of a sample with 120,000 to 150,000 clones, around 75% of them seen once. A note on this clone: Antigen specificity is unknown.

The sequenced sample was PBMCs. This TCR was recovered from a female donor in good health and CMV-seronegative.

The CDR3 spells CASSTTHELTGELFF. The CDR3 DNA is TGTGCCAGCAGCACTACCCACGAACTCACCGGGGAGCTGTTTTTT. The chain is built from TRBV7-8 and TRBJ2-2; D is unclear. The CDR3 spans 15 residues. The V end lost 5 bases, the J end lost 4 bases, and 14 bases lay between the germline ends. Germline V gene lookup returns CDR1 SGHVS and CDR2 FQNEAQ.